A selection of T cell receptor beta chains follows, all from one sample in a study of shared clonotypes between healthy human individuals. Generated by immunoSEQ multiplex PCR, the TCRdb table keeps only in-frame clones and is missing some. The sample records 600,000 to 700,000 clones, 60% to 75% being singletons. The specimen was memory CD4+ T cells sorted from blood. The origin of the receptors is a woman aged 25 to 39 in good health. The CDR3 runs from the conserved cysteine through the conserved F or W. D genes are given only for firm matches. Size values are once, few and many counts, or a class for expanded clones, and some rows have none.

clone size,J gene,V gene,CDR3 length,D gene,CDR3 protein,CDR3 DNA
few,TRBJ2-7,TRBV7-2,14,.,CASSLSGVPYEQYF,TGTGCCAGCAGCTTATCGGGAGTCCCCTACGAGCAGTACTTC
.,TRBJ1-4,TRBV5-8,16,TRBD1,CASSEGTASTNEKLFF,TGTGCCAGCAGCGAAGGGACAGCTTCAACTAATGAAAAACTGTTTTTT
.,TRBJ1-5,TRBV4-2,16,.,CASSQDQVMPNQPQHF,TGTGCCAGCAGCCAGGATCAGGTTATGCCCAATCAGCCCCAGCATTTT
few,TRBJ1-1,TRBV7-9,14,.,CASSLEAANTEAFF,TGTGCCAGCAGCTTAGAGGCGGCGAACACTGAAGCTTTCTTT
.,TRBJ2-1,TRBV5-1,14,.,CASSLVEGANEQFF,TGCGCCAGCAGCTTGGTAGAGGGAGCGAATGAGCAGTTCTTC
.,TRBJ2-7,TRBV19,15,.,CASSISGGRSYEQYF,TGTGCCAGTAGTATAAGTGGCGGAAGGTCCTACGAGCAGTACTTC
many,TRBJ2-7,TRBV29-1,15,TRBD1,CSVGPGTGISYEQYF,TGCAGCGTTGGACCCGGGACAGGGATCTCCTACGAGCAGTACTTC
.,TRBJ2-1,TRBV7-8,14,.,CASSPTARVYEQFF,TGTGCCAGCAGCCCGACGGCGAGGGTGTATGAGCAGTTCTTC
.,TRBJ2-2,TRBV9,15,.,CASSSGTHPREELFF,TGTGCCAGCAGCTCCGGGACGCACCCCAGGGAGGAGCTGTTTTTT
.,TRBJ2-1,TRBV11-2,17,.,CASSSGRGRAPYNEQFF,TGTGCCAGCAGCTCTGGAAGGGGGAGGGCCCCCTACAATGAGCAGTTCTTC
.,TRBJ2-1,TRBV5-5,11,.,CASFEYNEQFF,TGTGCCAGCTTTGAGTACAATGAGCAGTTCTTC
.,TRBJ2-2,TRBV18,11,.,CASTDTGELFF,TGTGCCAGCACAGACACCGGGGAGCTGTTTTTT
.,TRBJ2-3,TRBV5-4,14,TRBD2,CASSRGGSTDTQYF,TGTGCCAGCAGTCGGGGAGGGAGCACAGATACGCAGTATTTT
.,TRBJ2-7,TRBV6-5,13,.,CASSTEAPYEQYF,TGTGCCAGCAGTACCGAGGCCCCCTACGAGCAGTACTTC
few,TRBJ2-2,TRBV9,14,.,CASSVRSDTGELFF,TGTGCCAGCAGCGTACGCTCCGACACCGGGGAGCTGTTTTTT
once,TRBJ2-1,TRBV5-4,15,.,CASSPGSFGQAPLFF,TGTGCCAGCAGTCCCGGGAGCTTCGGGCAGGCCCCCTTGTTCTTC
.,TRBJ2-2,TRBV5-1,14,TRBD1,CASSIQGATGELFF,TGCGCCAGCAGCATACAGGGGGCAACCGGGGAGCTGTTTTTT
.,TRBJ1-2,TRBV6-6,13,.,CATARGASDGYTF,TGTGCCACAGCCCGGGGGGCTTCTGATGGCTACACCTTC
once,TRBJ1-5,TRBV28,13,.,CASSLGSYQPQHF,TGTGCCAGCAGTTTAGGGAGCTATCAGCCCCAGCATTTT
.,TRBJ2-7,TRBV5-4,13,.,CASSPQTSYEQYF,TGTGCCAGCAGCCCGCAAACCTCCTACGAGCAGTACTTC
few,TRBJ1-5,TRBV7-8,14,.,CASSFGFSNQPQHF,TGTGCCAGCAGCTTCGGTTTTTCCAATCAGCCCCAGCATTTT
.,TRBJ1-2,TRBV20-1,11,TRBD1,CSTTGTYGYTF,TGCAGTACGACAGGGACCTATGGCTACACCTTC
few,TRBJ2-1,TRBV6-5,15,TRBD2,CASSYDASGYNEQFF,TGTGCCAGCAGTTATGATGCTAGCGGCTACAATGAGCAGTTCTTC
.,TRBJ1-1,TRBV6-1,16,.,CASSDFGWLGNTEAFF,TGTGCCAGCAGTGATTTTGGGTGGCTAGGGAACACTGAAGCTTTCTTT
few,TRBJ2-7,TRBV21-1,16,.,CASSIRLGASVLEQYF,TGTGCCAGCAGCATACGTTTAGGCGCTAGCGTCCTCGAGCAGTACTTC
many,TRBJ2-5,TRBV11-2,17,TRBD2,CASSPMGLAVSGETQYF,TGTGCCAGCAGCCCGATGGGACTAGCCGTGTCAGGAGAGACCCAGTACTTC
.,TRBJ2-1,TRBV7-9,15,.,CASSPSGLHYNEQFF,TGTGCCAGCAGTCCCTCGGGACTCCACTACAATGAGCAGTTCTTC
.,TRBJ2-1,TRBV4-2,14,.,CVSSQKREGSEQFF,TGTGTCAGCAGCCAAAAAAGAGAGGGCAGTGAGCAGTTCTTC
.,TRBJ2-1,TRBV28,15,TRBD2,CASSLHGRASNEQFF,TGTGCCAGCAGTTTACACGGGAGGGCCTCCAATGAGCAGTTCTTC
.,TRBJ2-1,TRBV28,13,.,CASSFVATNEQFF,TGTGCCAGCAGTTTTGTGGCGACAAATGAGCAGTTCTTC
.,TRBJ2-1,TRBV29-1,12,TRBD2,CSVKRELNEQFF,TGCAGCGTTAAGCGGGAGCTGAATGAGCAGTTCTTC
.,TRBJ2-1,TRBV6-5,15,TRBD2,CASNAGTSAYNEQFF,TGTGCCAGCAATGCCGGGACTAGCGCCTACAATGAGCAGTTCTTC
once,TRBJ2-4,TRBV10-2,16,.,CASSEGLGVGRNIQYF,TGCGCCAGCAGTGAGGGTCTCGGGGTTGGAAGAAACATTCAGTACTTC